This T cell receptor beta chain originates from a study of technical replicates of blood from a few donors. The method was immunoSEQ multiplex PCR; TCRdb's version includes in-frame clones alone and lacks a portion of them. The table lists fewer than 20,000 clones, under 90% of them singletons. The V end was cut by 3 bases, the J end by 2 bases, with 11 bases between. Germline V gives CDR1 KGHSH, CDR2 LQKENI. The CDR3 extends over 14 amino acids. The sequencing input was PBMCs. This receptor was taken from a human donor in good health. The V call is TRBV18, the J call TRBJ2-7; maybe TRBD2 (5 bases). The CDR3 DNA reads as TGTGCCAGCTCACCGCGGACTGAAACCTACGAGCAGTACTTC. The encoded protein is CASSPRTETYEQYF.